A selection of T cell receptor beta chains follows, all from one sample in a study of T-cell memory formation after mild COVID-19. TCRdb re-derived calls from the 5' RACE reads in MiXCR, one entry per CDR3 protein. The table includes about 390,000 distinct CDR3 sequences, around a sixth detected once. Specimen: PBMCs or a T cell subset sorted from them (not recorded which). The source of these receptors is a man aged 18 to 29 who had mild COVID-19 (a few samples of this study predate the infection). Cell type and time point are not known. Both conserved end residues are part of each CDR3. A D gene is named only where the DNA matches it firmly. Clone size, where shown, is once, few, many, or a class for clones that have expanded.

D gene	V gene	J gene	clone size	CDR3 DNA	CDR3 protein
NA	TRBV18	TRBJ2-5	NA	TGTGCCAGCTCACCGGGTCGGGGGTTCCAAGAGACCCAGTACTTC	CASSPGRGFQETQYF
NA	TRBV30	TRBJ1-2	NA	TGTGCCTGGAGTAGGATATTCGGGGGCTACACCTTC	CAWSRIFGGYTF
NA	TRBV7-9	TRBJ1-1	NA	TGTGCCAGCCGGTTGGAGAACACTGAAGCTTTCTTT	CASRLENTEAFF
NA	TRBV6-1	TRBJ1-2	NA	TGTGCCAGCCGACGGACGGGGGCTTACCATGGCTACACCTTC	CASRRTGAYHGYTF
NA	TRBV9	TRBJ1-1	NA	TGTGCCAGCAGCGTAGGGAATTCTGAAGCTTTCTTT	CASSVGNSEAFF
NA	TRBV7-9	TRBJ2-7	few	TGTGCCAGCAGCTTACAGGGGCGATCCTACGAGCAGTACTTC	CASSLQGRSYEQYF
NA	TRBV5-1	TRBJ2-5	many	TGCGCCAGCAGCTTGGAGACGCCACAGGGAGCCCAGTACTTC	CASSLETPQGAQYF
NA	TRBV5-1	TRBJ2-3	few	TGCGCCAGCAAAGCAGGGGTGGAAGGTACGCAGTATTTT	CASKAGVEGTQYF
NA	TRBV7-2	TRBJ2-5	many	TGTGCCAGCAGCTATCTGGGGGAGACCCAGTACTTC	CASSYLGETQYF
TRBD1	TRBV7-9	TRBJ2-3	many	TGTGCCAGCAGCTTAGGTCGGGACAGTCCTCCCCATTTT	CASSLGRDSPPHF
NA	TRBV7-3	TRBJ2-5	few	TGTGCCAGCAGCCCCACCGGGGAAGGCGGGACCCAGTACTTC	CASSPTGEGGTQYF
NA	TRBV7-9	TRBJ2-3	few	TGTGCCAGCATCCAAGCATCAGATACGCAGTATTTT	CASIQASDTQYF
NA	TRBV5-1	TRBJ2-5	NA	TGCGCCAGCAGCCCGGCCGGGACTTATCAAGAGACCCAGTACTTC	CASSPAGTYQETQYF
NA	TRBV3-1	TRBJ1-1	few	TGTGCCACCAAAAGGGGGACTGAAGCTTTCTTT	CATKRGTEAFF
NA	TRBV7-2	TRBJ2-3	few	TGTGCCAGCAGCCTAGCTTTGGGACCAGATACGCAGTATTTT	CASSLALGPDTQYF
NA	TRBV14	TRBJ1-4	few	TGTGCCAGCAGCCAAGGGGACACCATATCCTCCGCAACTAATGAAAAACTGTTTTTT	CASSQGDTISSATNEKLFF
NA	TRBV20-1	TRBJ1-5	NA	TGCAGTCTCTGCGAACTCAAAGCAGGACAGACTAGCAATCAGCCCCAGCATTTT	CSLCELKAGQTSNQPQHF
NA	TRBV27	TRBJ1-2	NA	TGTGCCAGCACCGGGGGTGGACAGTTAGCTAACTATGGCTACACCTTC	CASTGGGQLANYGYTF
NA	TRBV5-5	TRBJ1-5	NA	TGTGCCAGCAGCTTGGATTCCAGGACTTATAGCAATCAGCCCCAGCATTTT	CASSLDSRTYSNQPQHF
NA	TRBV18	TRBJ2-1	NA	TGTGCCAGCTCACCACTTAGAGGTTACAATGAGCAGTTCTTC	CASSPLRGYNEQFF
NA	TRBV12-3/TRBV12-4	TRBJ2-7	NA	TGTGCCAGCAGTTTTCTCCAGGGGAAGAACGAGCAGTACTTC	CASSFLQGKNEQYF
NA	TRBV4-3	TRBJ1-1	few	TGCGCCAGCAGCCAAGATGAGGCAGGGAACACTGAAGCTTTCTTT	CASSQDEAGNTEAFF